The 3 T cell receptor beta chains reported below all come from one sample, sequenced in a study of regulatory T cells in long-lasting Graves disease. Libraries of TCR beta came from iRepertoire HTBI primers plus Arm-PCR of CDR3 regions. MiXCR, applied by TCRdb to the multiplex PCR reads, yields one record per CDR3 protein. The profile covers some 600,000 distinct CDR3 sequences, with around 16% appearing a single time and around 13% taken by the ten largest. The time point: newly diagnosed GD, antithyroid drugs for less than 3 months. After RNA was extracted from PBMCs, the TCR library was made from it. These same data were also listed under a study on T cells in Graves' hyperthyroidism and ophthalmopathy.

Material: peripheral blood mononuclear cells (PBMCs), obtained at new diagnosis, from a patient treated with antithyroid drugs. The source is a man between 18 and 35 years old with Graves disease.

V usage is TRBV6-2 or TRBV6-3 and J usage is TRBJ2-1, with 8 bases matching TRBD1. The germline CDR1 and CDR2 sequences are MNHEY and SVGEGT. The length of the CDR3 is 13 residues. With 7 bases clipped from V and 3 bases from J, the junction kept 2 bases outside the gene matches. The CDR3 coding sequence is TGTGCCAGCAAAGGGACAGGCTACAATGAGCAGTTCTTC. It specifies CASKGTGYNEQFF.

The chain recombines TRBV20-1 with TRBJ2-3; the match to TRBD1 covers 9 bases. Germline loops: CDR1 DFQATT, CDR2 SNEGSKA (reference sequence). The CDR3 contains 15 residues. Trimming took 5 bases from V and 2 from J; bases not matched to a gene: 8. The CDR3, as DNA: TGCAGTGCTTGGAGGGGACAGGGAGTCACAGATACGCAGTATTTT. Translated: CSAWRGQGVTDTQYF.

This clonotype was seen repeatedly, ten times or more. The chain is built from TRBV28 and TRBJ2-1, with TRBD2 matching over 13 bases. V was pared by 4 bases and J by 8 bases, with 8 bases of the junction left unmatched. This CDR3 is 16 amino acids long. Per germline, CDR1 MDHEN and CDR2 SYDVKM. The CDR3 sequence is CASSSRTSGSFYEQFF. In nucleotides, the CDR3 is TGTGCCAGCAGTTCCCGGACTAGCGGGAGTTTCTATGAGCAGTTCTTC. Full variable domain (outside the CDR3, taken from reference TRBV28 and TRBJ2-1): DVKVTQSSRYLVKRTGEKVFLECVQDMDHENMFWYRQDPGLGLRLIYFSYDVKMKEKGDIPEGYSVSREKKERFSLILESASTNQTSMYLCASSSRTSGSFYEQFFGPGTRLTVL.